This T cell receptor beta chain was observed in a study of cytomegalovirus exposure and HLA in healthy donors. With respect to this clone: Its antigen is unknown.

The CDR3 has 16 residues. The V gene's germline CDR1 is MGHRA and CDR2 YSYEKL. Deletions cut 1 base from V and 7 bases from J, with 17 bases between. The study, taken as a whole, reports: Cytomegalovirus-associated status was assigned to some 160 TCR beta chains. Analyses of presence and absence presupposed an approximately uniform sequencing depth across donors.

The PCR had 60 Vbeta and 13 Jbeta primers. Per the original data handling: Among the unique TCR beta chains that a later analysis counted, 80 million to 100 million in all, roughly 11 million were shared. TCRdb's table, derived via immunoSEQ multiplex PCR, lists solely in-frame clones and lacks some. V and J calls and clone size are as listed in that table; D and trimming were resolved from the DNA. This sample has some 140,000 clones, with over 75% found just once. This clonotype was obtained from a man aged 30 to 45 in good health. The material sequenced was PBMCs. The chain carries TRBV4-1 and TRBJ1-5; D gene unclear. The CDR3 sequence: CASSQVETSSWQPQHF. The CDR3, as DNA: TGCGCCAGCAGCCAAGTTGAAACATCCTCCTGGCAGCCCCAGCATTTT.